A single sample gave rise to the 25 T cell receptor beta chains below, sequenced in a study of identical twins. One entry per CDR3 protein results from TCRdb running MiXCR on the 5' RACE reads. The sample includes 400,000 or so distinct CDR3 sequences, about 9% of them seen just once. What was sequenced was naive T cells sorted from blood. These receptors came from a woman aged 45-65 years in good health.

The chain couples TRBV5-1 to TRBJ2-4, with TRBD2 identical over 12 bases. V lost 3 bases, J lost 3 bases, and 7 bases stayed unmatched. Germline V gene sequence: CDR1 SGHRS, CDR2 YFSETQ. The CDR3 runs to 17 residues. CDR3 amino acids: CASSSTSGSLDKNIQYF. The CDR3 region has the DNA TGCGCCAGCAGCTCGACTAGCGGGAGTTTGGACAAAAACATTCAGTACTTC.

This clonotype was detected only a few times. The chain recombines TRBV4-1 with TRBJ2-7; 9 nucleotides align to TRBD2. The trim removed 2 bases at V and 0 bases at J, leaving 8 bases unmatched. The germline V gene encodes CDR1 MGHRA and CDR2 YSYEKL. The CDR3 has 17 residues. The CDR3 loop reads CASSQFWGGLASYEQYV. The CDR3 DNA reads TGCGCCAGCAGCCAATTTTGGGGGGGACTAGCCTCCTACGAGCAGTACGTC.

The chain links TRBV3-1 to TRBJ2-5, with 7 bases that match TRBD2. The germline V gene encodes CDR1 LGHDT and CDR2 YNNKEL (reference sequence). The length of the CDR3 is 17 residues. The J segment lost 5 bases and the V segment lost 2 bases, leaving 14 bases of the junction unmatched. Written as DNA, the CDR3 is TGTGCCAGCAGCCAACCCTGGGGGGGAGGGACCGAGGAGACCCAGTACTTC. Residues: CASSQPWGGGTEETQYF.

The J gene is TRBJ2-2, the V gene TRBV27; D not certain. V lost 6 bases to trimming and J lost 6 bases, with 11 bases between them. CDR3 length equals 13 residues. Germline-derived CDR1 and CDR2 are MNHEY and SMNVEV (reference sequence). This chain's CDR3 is CASSYTLAGELFF. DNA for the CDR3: TGTGCCAGCAGCTATACCCTCGCCGGGGAGCTGTTTTTT.

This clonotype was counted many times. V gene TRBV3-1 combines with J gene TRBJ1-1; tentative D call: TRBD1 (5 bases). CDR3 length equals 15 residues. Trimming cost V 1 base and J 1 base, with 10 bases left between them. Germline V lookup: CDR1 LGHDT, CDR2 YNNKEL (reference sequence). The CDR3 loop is CASSQGGWRNTEAFF. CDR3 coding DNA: TGTGCCAGCAGCCAAGGGGGGTGGAGGAACACTGAAGCTTTCTTT.

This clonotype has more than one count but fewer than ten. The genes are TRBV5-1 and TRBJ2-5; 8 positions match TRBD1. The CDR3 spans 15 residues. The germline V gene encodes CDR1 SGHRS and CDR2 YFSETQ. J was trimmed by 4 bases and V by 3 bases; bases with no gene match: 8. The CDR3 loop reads CASSWTTGGGETQYF. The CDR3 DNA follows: TGCGCCAGCAGCTGGACCACAGGGGGAGGAGAGACCCAGTACTTC.

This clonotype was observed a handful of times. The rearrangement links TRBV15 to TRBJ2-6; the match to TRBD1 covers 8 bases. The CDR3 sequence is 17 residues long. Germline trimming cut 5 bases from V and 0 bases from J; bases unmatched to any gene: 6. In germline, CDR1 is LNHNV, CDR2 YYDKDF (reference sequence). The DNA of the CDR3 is TGTGCCACCAGCGGGACAGGTGTCGGCTCTGGGGCCAACGTCCTGACTTTC. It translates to CATSGTGVGSGANVLTF.

The CDR3 DNA is TGCAGTGCTAGAGTTGGGGGGGCCGGAACCGAAGCTTTCTTT. Translation gives CSARVGGAGTEAFF. The rearrangement joins TRBV20-1 to TRBJ1-1; D may be TRBD1 (6 bases). This CDR3 has 14 amino acids. Germline V gene data show CDR1 as DFQATT and CDR2 as SNEGSKA (reference sequence). The ends were cut back, 1 base at V and 8 bases at J, with 17 bases in the middle.

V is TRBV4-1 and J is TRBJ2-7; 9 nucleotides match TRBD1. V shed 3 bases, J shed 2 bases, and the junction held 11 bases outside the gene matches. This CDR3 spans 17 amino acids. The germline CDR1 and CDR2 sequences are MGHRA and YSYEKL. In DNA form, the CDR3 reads TGCGCCAGCAGCCATATAACCCGGGACAGGGACCCCTACGAGCAGTACTTC. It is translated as CASSHITRDRDPYEQYF.

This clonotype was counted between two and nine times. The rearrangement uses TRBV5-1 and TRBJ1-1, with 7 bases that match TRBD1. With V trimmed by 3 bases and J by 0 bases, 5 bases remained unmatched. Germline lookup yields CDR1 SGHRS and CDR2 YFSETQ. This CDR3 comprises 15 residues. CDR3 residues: CASSYSTGVNTEAFF. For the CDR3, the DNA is TGCGCCAGCAGCTATTCTACAGGGGTGAACACTGAAGCTTTCTTT.

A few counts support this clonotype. The CDR3 spells CASSSSRLAGGSSTGELFF. The CDR3 bases are TGTGCCAGCAGTTCCAGCCGTCTAGCGGGAGGTTCCTCCACCGGGGAGCTGTTTTTT. The J gene is TRBJ2-2, the V gene TRBV12-3 or TRBV12-4, with 11 bases lining up with TRBD2. V shed 4 bases, J shed 4 bases, and the junction held 14 bases outside the gene matches. The CDR3 covers 19 residues.

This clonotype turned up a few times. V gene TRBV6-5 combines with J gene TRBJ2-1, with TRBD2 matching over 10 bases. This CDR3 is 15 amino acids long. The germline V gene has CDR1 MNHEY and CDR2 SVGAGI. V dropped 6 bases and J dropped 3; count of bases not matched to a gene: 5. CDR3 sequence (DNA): TGTGCCAGCAGCCGATCTAGCGGGAGCTACAATGAGCAGTTCTTC. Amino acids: CASSRSSGSYNEQFF.

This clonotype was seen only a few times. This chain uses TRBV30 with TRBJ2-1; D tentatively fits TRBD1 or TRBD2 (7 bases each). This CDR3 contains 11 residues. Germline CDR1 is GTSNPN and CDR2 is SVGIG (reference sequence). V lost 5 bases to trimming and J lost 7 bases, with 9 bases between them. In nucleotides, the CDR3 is TGTGCCTGGCAGGGGGGGAATGAGCAGTTCTTC. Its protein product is CAWQGGNEQFF.

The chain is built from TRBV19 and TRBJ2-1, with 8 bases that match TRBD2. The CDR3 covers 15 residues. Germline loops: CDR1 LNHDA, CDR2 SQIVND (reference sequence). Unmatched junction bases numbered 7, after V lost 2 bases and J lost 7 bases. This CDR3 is CASSILSGSGNEQFF. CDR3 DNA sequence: TGTGCCAGTAGTATACTCAGCGGGAGTGGTAATGAGCAGTTCTTC.

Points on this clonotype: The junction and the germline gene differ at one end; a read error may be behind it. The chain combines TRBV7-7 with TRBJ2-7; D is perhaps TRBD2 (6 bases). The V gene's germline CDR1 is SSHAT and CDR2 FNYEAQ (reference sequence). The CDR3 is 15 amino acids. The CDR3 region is CASSLRLGGTYEQYF. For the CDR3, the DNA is TGTGCTAGCAGCCTCCGACTAGGAGGCACCTACGAGCAGTACTTC.

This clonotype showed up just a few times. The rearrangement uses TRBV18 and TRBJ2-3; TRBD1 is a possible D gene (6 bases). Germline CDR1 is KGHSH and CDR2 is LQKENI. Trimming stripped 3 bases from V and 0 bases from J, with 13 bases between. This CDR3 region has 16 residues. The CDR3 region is CASSPGQGRSTDTQYF. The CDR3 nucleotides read TGTGCCAGCTCACCGGGGCAGGGGCGAAGCACAGATACGCAGTATTTT.

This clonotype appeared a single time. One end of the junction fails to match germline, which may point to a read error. DNA for the CDR3: TGCAGTGCTACAGCGGGGCCAGATACGCGGTATTTT. Amino acids: CSATAGPDTRYF. The chain recombines TRBV20-1 with TRBJ2-3, with 7 bases lining up with TRBD2. The CDR3 runs to 12 residues. Germline V gene lookup returns CDR1 DFQATT and CDR2 SNEGSKA (reference sequence).

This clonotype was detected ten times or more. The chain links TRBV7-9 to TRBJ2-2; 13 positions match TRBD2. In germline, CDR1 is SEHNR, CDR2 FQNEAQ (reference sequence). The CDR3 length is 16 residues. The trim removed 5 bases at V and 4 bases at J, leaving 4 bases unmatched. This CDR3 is CASSIGLAGATGELFF. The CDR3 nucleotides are TGTGCCAGCAGCATTGGACTAGCGGGAGCCACCGGGGAGCTGTTTTTT.

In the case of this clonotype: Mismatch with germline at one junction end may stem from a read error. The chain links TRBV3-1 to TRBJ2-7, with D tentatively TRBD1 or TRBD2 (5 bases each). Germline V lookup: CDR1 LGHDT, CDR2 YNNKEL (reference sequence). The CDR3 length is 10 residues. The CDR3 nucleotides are TGTGCCAGCTCCCGGGACCGTCTAGTCTTC. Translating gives CASSRDRLVF.

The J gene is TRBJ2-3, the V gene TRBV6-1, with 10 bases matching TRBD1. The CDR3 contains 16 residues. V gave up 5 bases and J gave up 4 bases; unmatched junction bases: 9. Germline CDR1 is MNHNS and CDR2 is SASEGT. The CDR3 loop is CASSPRDRGRPDTQYF. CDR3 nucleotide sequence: TGTGCCAGCAGTCCCCGGGACAGGGGTCGTCCAGATACGCAGTATTTT.

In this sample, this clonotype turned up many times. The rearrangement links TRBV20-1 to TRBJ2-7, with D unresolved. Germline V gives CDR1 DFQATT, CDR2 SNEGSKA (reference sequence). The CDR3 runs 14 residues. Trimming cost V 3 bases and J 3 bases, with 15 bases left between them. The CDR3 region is CSARRQNNLYEQYF. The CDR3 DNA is TGCAGTGCTAGGCGGCAGAACAATCTCTACGAGCAGTACTTC.

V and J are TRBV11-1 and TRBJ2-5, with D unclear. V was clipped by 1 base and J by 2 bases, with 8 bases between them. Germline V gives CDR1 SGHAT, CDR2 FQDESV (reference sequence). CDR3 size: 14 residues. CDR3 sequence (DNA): TGTGCCAGCAGCTTAGACGCGGATCAAGAGACCCAGTACTTC. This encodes CASSLDADQETQYF.

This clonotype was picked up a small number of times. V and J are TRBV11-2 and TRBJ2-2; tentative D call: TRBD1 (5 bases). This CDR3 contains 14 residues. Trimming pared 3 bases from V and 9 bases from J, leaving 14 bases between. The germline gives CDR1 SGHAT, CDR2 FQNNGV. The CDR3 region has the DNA TGTGCCAGCAGCTTGGGGCAAGTCTCTCGGGAGCTGTTTTTT. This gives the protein CASSLGQVSRELFF.

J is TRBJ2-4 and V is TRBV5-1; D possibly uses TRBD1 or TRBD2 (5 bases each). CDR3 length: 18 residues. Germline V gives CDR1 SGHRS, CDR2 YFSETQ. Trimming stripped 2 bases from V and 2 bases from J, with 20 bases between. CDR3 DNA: TGCGCCAGCAGCTTCGGGTGGGGTTCGGGACGGTCCAAAAACATTCAGTACTTC. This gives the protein CASSFGWGSGRSKNIQYF.

The CDR3 nucleotides are TGCAGCGTAGCCGAGACCCCGGGGTCCGGGGAGCTGTTTTTT. Its translation is CSVAETPGSGELFF. This sequence joins TRBV29-1 and TRBJ2-2, with D possibly matching TRBD2 (5 bases). The germline gives CDR1 SQVTM, CDR2 ANQGSEA. The ends were cut back, 6 bases at V and 6 bases at J, with 17 bases in the middle. This CDR3 region has 14 residues.